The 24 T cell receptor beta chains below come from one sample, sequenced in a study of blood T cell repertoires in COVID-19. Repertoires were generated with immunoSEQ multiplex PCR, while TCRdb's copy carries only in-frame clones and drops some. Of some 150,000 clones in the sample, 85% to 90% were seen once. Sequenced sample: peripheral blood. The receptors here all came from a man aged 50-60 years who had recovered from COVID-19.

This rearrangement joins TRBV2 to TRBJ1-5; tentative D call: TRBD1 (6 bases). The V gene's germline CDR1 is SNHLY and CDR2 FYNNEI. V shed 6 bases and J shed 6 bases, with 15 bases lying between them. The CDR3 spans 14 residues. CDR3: CASSYTGRSQPQHF. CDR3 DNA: TGTGCCAGCAGCTACACAGGGAGATCTCAGCCCCAGCATTTT. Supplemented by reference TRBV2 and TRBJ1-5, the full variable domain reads EPEVTQTPSHQVTQMGQEVILRCVPISNHLYFYWYRQILGQKVEFLVSFYNNEISEKSEIFDDQFSVERPDGSNFTLKIRSTKLEDSAMYFCASSYTGRSQPQHFGDGTRLSIL.

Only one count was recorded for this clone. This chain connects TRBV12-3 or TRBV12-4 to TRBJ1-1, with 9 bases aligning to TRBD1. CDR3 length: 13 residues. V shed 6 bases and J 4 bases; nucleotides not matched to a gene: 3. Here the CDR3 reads CASRPDRGTEAFF. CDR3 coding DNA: TGTGCCAGCAGGCCGGACAGGGGCACTGAAGCTTTCTTT.

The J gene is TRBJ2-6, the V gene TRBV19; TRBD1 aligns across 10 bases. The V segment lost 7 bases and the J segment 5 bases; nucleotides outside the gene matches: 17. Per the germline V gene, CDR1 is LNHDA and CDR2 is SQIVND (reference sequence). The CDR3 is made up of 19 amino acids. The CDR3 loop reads CASNAPGQGSIGRANVLTF. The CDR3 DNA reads TGTGCCAGTAACGCTCCGGGACAGGGGAGTATTGGTAGGGCCAACGTCCTGACTTTC.

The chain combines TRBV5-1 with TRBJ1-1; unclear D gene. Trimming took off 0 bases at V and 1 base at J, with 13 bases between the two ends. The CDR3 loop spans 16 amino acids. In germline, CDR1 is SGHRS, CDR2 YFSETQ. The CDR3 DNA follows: TGCGCCAGCAGCTTGGCCGGAGGATGGGGGAACACTGAAGCTTTCTTT. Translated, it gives CASSLAGGWGNTEAFF.

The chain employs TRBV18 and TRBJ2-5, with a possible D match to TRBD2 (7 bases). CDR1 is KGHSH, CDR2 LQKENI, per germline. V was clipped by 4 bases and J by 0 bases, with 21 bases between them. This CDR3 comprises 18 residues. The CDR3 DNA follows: TGTGCCAGCTCACTAACCTCCGCCGGGGGGCCGAACCAAGAGACCCAGTACTTC. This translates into CASSLTSAGGPNQETQYF. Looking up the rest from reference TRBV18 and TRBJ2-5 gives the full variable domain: NAGVMQNPRHLVRRRGQEARLRCSPMKGHSHVYWYRQLPEEGLKFMVYLQKENIIDESGMPKERFSAEFPKEGPSILRIQQVVRGDSAAYFCASSLTSAGGPNQETQYFGPGTRLLVL.

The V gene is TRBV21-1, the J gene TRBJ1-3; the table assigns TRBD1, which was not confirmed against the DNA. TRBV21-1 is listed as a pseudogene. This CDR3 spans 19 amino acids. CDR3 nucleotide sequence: TGTGCCAGCAGCAAGGGGACAGGAGTTTCCCCCTTCTCTGGAAACACCATATATTTT. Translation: CASSKGTGVSPFSGNTIYF.

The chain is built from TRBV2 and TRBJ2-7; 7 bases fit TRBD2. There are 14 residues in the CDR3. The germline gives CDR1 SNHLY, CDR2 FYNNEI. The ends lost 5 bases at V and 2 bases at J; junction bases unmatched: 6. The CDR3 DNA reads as TGTGCCAGCAGTCGGGAGGCCCCGACCTACGAGCAGTACTTC. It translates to CASSREAPTYEQYF.

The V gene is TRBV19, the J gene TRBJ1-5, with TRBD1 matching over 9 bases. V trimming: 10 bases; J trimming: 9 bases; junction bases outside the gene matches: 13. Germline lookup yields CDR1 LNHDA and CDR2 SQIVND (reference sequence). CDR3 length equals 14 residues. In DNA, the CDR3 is TGTGCCACTCAGGGGACAGGGATATCTTGGCCCCAGCATTTT. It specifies CATQGTGISWPQHF.

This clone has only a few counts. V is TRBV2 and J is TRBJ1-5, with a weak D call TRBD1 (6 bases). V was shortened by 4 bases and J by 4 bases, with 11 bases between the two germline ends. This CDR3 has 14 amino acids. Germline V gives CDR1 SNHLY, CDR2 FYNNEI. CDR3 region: CASSGQGPNQPQHF. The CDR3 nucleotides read TGTGCCAGCAGTGGGCAGGGGCCGAATCAGCCCCAGCATTTT. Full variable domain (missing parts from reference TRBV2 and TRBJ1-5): EPEVTQTPSHQVTQMGQEVILRCVPISNHLYFYWYRQILGQKVEFLVSFYNNEISEKSEIFDDQFSVERPDGSNFTLKIRSTKLEDSAMYFCASSGQGPNQPQHFGDGTRLSIL.

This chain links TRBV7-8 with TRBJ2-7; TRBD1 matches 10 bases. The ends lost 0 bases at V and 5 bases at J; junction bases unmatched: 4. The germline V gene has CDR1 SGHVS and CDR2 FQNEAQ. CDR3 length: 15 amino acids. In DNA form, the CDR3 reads TGTGCCAGCAGCTTAGCAGGGACAGGGGATAACGAGCAGTACTTC. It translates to CASSLAGTGDNEQYF.

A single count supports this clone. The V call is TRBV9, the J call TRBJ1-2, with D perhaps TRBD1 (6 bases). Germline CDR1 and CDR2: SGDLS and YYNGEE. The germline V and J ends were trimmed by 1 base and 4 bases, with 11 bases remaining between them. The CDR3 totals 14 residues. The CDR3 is CASSVNRVPYGYTF. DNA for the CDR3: TGTGCCAGCAGCGTAAACAGGGTTCCCTATGGCTACACCTTC. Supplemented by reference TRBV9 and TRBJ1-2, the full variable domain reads DSGVTQTPKHLITATGQRVTLRCSPRSGDLSVYWYQQSLDQGLQFLIQYYNGEERAKGNILERFSAQQFPDLHSELNLSSLELGDSALYFCASSVNRVPYGYTFGSGTRLTVV.

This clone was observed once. The CDR3 DNA sequence: TGCGCCAGCAGCTTGGGGGGCCCGGAGACCCAGTACTTC. It encodes CASSLGGPETQYF. The chain combines TRBV5-1 with TRBJ2-5; maybe TRBD1 (5 bases). Trimming took 0 bases from V and 5 from J, leaving 8 bases between them. The CDR3 spans 13 residues. The V gene's germline CDR1 is SGHRS and CDR2 YFSETQ.

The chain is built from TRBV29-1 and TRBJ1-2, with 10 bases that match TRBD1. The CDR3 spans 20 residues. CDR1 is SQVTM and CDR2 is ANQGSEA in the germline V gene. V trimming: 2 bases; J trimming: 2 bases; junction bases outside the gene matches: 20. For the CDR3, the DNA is TGCAGCGTTGAATCCATTATCAGGGGAGACAGGGGGCAGGAAAACTATGGCTACACCTTC. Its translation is CSVESIIRGDRGQENYGYTF.

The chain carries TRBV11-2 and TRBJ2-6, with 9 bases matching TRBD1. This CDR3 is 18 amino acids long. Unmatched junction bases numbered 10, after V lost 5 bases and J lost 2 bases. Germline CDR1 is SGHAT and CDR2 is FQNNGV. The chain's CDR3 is CASSDPGQGLAGANVLTF. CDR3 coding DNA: TGTGCCAGCAGCGACCCGGGACAGGGTCTCGCTGGGGCCAACGTCCTGACTTTC.

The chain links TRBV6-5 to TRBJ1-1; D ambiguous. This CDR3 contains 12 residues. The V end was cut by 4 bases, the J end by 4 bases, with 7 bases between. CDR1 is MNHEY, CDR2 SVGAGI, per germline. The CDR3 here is CASSFSLTEAFF. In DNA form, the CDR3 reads TGTGCCAGCAGTTTTAGCCTCACTGAAGCTTTCTTT.

CDR3 bases: TGTGCCAGCCCCTTAGATAGAGGAGATACGCAGTATTTT. It codes for CASPLDRGDTQYF. The chain couples TRBV7-2 to TRBJ2-3, with D unclear. Trimming stripped 8 bases from V and 5 bases from J, with 14 bases between. The CDR3 runs 13 residues. Germline V gene lookup returns CDR1 SGHTA and CDR2 FQGNSA.

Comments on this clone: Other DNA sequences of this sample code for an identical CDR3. CDR3 sequence (DNA): TGTGCCAGCAGTGAAGGGGGAGGGAGGCAGCCCCAGCATTTT. Translation gives CASSEGGGRQPQHF. This rearrangement joins TRBV6-1 to TRBJ1-5; D not resolved. Trimming removed 1 base at V and 7 bases at J, with 11 bases between. The germline V gene has CDR1 MNHNS and CDR2 SASEGT. CDR3 length equals 14 residues.

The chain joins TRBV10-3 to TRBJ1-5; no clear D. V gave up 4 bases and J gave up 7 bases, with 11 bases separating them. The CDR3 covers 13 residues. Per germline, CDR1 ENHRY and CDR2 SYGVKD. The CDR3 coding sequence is TGTGCCATCAGTGCCGGGGAGTTACAGCCCCAGCATTTT. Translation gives CAISAGELQPQHF.

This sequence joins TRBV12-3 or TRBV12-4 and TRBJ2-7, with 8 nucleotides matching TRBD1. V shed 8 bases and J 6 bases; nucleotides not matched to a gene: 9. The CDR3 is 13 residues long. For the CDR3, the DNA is TGTGCCAGCGGTCAGGGGGCCACCCGCGAGCAGTACTTC. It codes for CASGQGATREQYF.

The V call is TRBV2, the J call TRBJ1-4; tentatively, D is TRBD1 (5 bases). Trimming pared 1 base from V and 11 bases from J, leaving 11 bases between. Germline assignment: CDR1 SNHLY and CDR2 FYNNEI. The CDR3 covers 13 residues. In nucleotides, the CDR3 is TGTGCCAGCAGTGAAGAACCCAGGGCGAAACTGTTTTTT. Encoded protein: CASSEEPRAKLFF.

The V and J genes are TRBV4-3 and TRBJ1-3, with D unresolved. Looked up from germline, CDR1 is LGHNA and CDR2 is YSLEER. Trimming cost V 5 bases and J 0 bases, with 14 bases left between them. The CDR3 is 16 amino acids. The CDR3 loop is CASSSIGVPSGNTIYF. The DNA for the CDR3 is TGCGCCAGCAGCTCAATCGGGGTACCCTCTGGAAACACCATATATTTT.

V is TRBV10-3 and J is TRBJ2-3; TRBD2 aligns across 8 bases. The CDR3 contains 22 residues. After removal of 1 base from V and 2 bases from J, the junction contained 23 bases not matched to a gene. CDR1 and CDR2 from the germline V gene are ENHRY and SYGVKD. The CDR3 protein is CAISEWSGGKYGDLPSTDTQYF. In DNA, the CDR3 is TGTGCCATCAGTGAGTGGTCGGGGGGGAAATACGGAGACCTCCCCTCCACAGATACGCAGTATTTT.

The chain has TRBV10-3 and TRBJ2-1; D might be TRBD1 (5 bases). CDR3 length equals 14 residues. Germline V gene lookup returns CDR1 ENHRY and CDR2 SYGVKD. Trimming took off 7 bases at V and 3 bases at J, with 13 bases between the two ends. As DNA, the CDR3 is TGTGCCATCAAAGAAAGGGGTGGCTACAATGAGCAGTTCTTC. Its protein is CAIKERGGYNEQFF.

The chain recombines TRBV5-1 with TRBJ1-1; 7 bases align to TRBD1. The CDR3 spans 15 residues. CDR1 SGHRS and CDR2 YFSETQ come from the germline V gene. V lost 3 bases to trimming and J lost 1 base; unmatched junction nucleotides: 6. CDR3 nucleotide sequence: TGCGCCAGCAGCTCGATTGGGACAGAGAACACTGAAGCTTTCTTT. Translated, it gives CASSSIGTENTEAFF.